These T cell receptor beta chains were read from a single sample in a study of cytomegalovirus exposure and HLA in healthy donors. Clones were sequenced by immunoSEQ multiplex PCR, and TCRdb holds only the in-frame ones, with some missing. The data contain 65,000 to 80,000 clones, 70% to 85% of them seen just once; the ten biggest clones take up more than 8.5%. Sequencing was performed on PBMCs. These receptor sequences come from a man aged 35-49 years in good health and CMV-seropositive. Each CDR3 is given with its conserved first and last residue. The order of the fields is clone size, J gene, D gene, CDR3 length, V gene, CDR3 DNA, CDR3 protein. D genes are given only for firm matches. The size entry is marked missing in some rows and otherwise reads once, few, many or a size class.

>-|TRBJ1-1|-|15|TRBV5-4
TGTGCCAGCAGCCCCGGGGGACGGTCGAACACTGAAGCTTTCTTT
CASSPGGRSNTEAFF
>-|TRBJ1-1|-|13|TRBV5-1
TGCGCCAGCAGTCTTTCCGGGGGCACTGAAGCTTTCTTT
CASSLSGGTEAFF
>-|TRBJ2-1|TRBD2|18|TRBV9
TGTGCCAGCGGTCGGACTAGCGGGGGGGCGGGGTCCTACAATGAGCAGTTCTTC
CASGRTSGGAGSYNEQFF
>-|TRBJ1-3|-|13|TRBV6-5
TGTGCCAGCAGTGCGCTAACTGGAAACACCATATATTTT
CASSALTGNTIYF
>-|TRBJ1-1|TRBD1|15|TRBV6-6
TGTGCCAGCAGTCCAGGACAGGGAAGGAACACTGAAGCTTTCTTT
CASSPGQGRNTEAFF
>-|TRBJ2-5|TRBD1|15|TRBV11-2
TGTGCCAGCAGCCCTGGACAGGCCCGTTCCGGGACCCAGTACTTC
CASSPGQARSGTQYF
>-|TRBJ2-7|-|11|TRBV20-1
TGCAGTGCTCCCCAAAGAGATGAGCAGTACTTC
CSAPQRDEQYF
>-|TRBJ2-7|-|13|TRBV12-1
TGTGCCAGCACCCTAGGGGGTTCCTACGAGCAGTACTTC
CASTLGGSYEQYF
>-|TRBJ2-4|TRBD2|17|TRBV11-2
TGTGCCAGCAGCTTACGGACTAGCGGGAGGTCCAGGAACATTCAGTACTTC
CASSLRTSGRSRNIQYF
>-|TRBJ2-7|-|12|TRBV5-1
TGCGCCAGCAGCTTGGACGTCGGGGAGCAGTACTTC
CASSLDVGEQYF
>-|TRBJ2-2|-|14|TRBV2
TGTGCCAGTACGAAACAGGCGAACACCGGGGAGCTGTTTTTT
CASTKQANTGELFF
>-|TRBJ2-1|-|14|TRBV10-3
TGTGCCGCGTCTACAGGGAAGAGCAACAATGAGCAGTTCTTC
CAASTGKSNNEQFF
>-|TRBJ2-7|-|14|TRBV27
TGTGCCAGCAGTTTAGGAGGCAGCCACTACGAGCAGTACTTC
CASSLGGSHYEQYF
>-|TRBJ2-7|TRBD1|14|TRBV19
TGTGCCACCCGGGACAGCCCGAGCTCCTACGAGCAGTACTTC
CATRDSPSSYEQYF
>-|TRBJ1-1|-|13|TRBV19
TGTGCCAGTAGTGACAGGATGAACACTGAAGCTTTCTTT
CASSDRMNTEAFF
>-|TRBJ2-1|TRBD2|15|TRBV7-2
TGTGCCAGCAGCTTAGAGGCGGGGGGCCTTAATGAGCAGTTCTTC
CASSLEAGGLNEQFF
>-|TRBJ1-4|-|14|TRBV18
TGTGCCAGCTCACAGCCGGGGAGTGATGAAAAACTGTTTTTT
CASSQPGSDEKLFF
>few|TRBJ1-5|TRBD1|15|TRBV9
TGTGCCAGCAGCGCCGGGACAGGGGGCAATCAGCCCCAGCATTTT
CASSAGTGGNQPQHF
>-|TRBJ1-1|-|15|TRBV9
TGTGCCAGCAGCACTAGCCCGAGGGTGAACACTGAAGCTTTCTTT
CASSTSPRVNTEAFF
>-|TRBJ2-3|-|13|TRBV7-8
TGTGCCAGCAGCTTCCAGGACACGGCTACGCAGTATTTT
CASSFQDTATQYF
>-|TRBJ2-3|TRBD2|16|TRBV30
TGTGCCTGGAGCCCCGGGACTAGCGGTCTCACAGATACGCAGTATTTT
CAWSPGTSGLTDTQYF
>-|TRBJ1-1|TRBD1|15|TRBV28
TGTGCCAGCAGTAACTCAGGGGGCGAGAACACTGAAGCTTTCTTT
CASSNSGGENTEAFF
>-|TRBJ2-1|TRBD2|14|TRBV7-3
TGTGCCAGCAGCTTAGCAGCGGGAGGCTTTGAGCAGTTCTTC
CASSLAAGGFEQFF
>-|TRBJ1-4|-|15|TRBV5-1
TGCGCCAGCAGCTTTTTGGGCGCTGCCAATGAAAAACTGTTTTTT
CASSFLGAANEKLFF
>-|TRBJ1-5|TRBD1|14|TRBV14
TGTGCCAGCAGCCCCGGGACAGGGGGTCAGCCCCAGCATTTT
CASSPGTGGQPQHF
>-|TRBJ1-5|TRBD1|15|TRBV7-9
TGTGCCAGCAGCCCCAGGGGGGTGGGTAATCAGCCCCAGCATTTT
CASSPRGVGNQPQHF
>-|TRBJ1-1|-|13|TRBV27
TGTGCCAGCAGTTTCGCGGGCAACACTGAAGCTTTCTTT
CASSFAGNTEAFF
>-|TRBJ1-1|-|15|TRBV9
TGTGCCAGCAGCGTAGATGTGGGGCTAAACACTGAAGCTTTCTTT
CASSVDVGLNTEAFF
>-|TRBJ1-6|-|13|TRBV7-2
TGTGCCAGCAGCTCCCCAACAACGGGAACCCAGACTTTT
CASSSPTTGTQTF
>-|TRBJ1-2|-|11|TRBV30
TGTGCCTGGAGTGTACTCACCGGCTACACCTTC
CAWSVLTGYTF
>-|TRBJ2-1|TRBD2|15|TRBV19
TGTGCCAGTAGTATTTCAGCGGGAGGGCCGTTGGAGCAGTTCTTC
CASSISAGGPLEQFF
>-|TRBJ2-1|TRBD2|20|TRBV4-1
TGCGCCAGCAGCCGGTCCCCTAGCGGGGGGCGATCCGGCTCCTACAATGAGCAGTTCTTC
CASSRSPSGGRSGSYNEQFF
>-|TRBJ1-1|-|13|TRBV7-9
TGTGCCAGCAGCTTAATTATGAACACTGAAGCTTTCTTT
CASSLIMNTEAFF
>-|TRBJ1-2|TRBD1|13|TRBV29-1
TGCAGCGTGCCGACAGGGTGGGGCTATGGCTACACCTTC
CSVPTGWGYGYTF
>-|TRBJ1-2|-|16|TRBV7-8
TGTGCCTCCAACCTTCTTGGACAGCCTACTAACTATGGCTACACCTTC
CASNLLGQPTNYGYTF
>-|TRBJ2-1|TRBD1|15|TRBV18
TGTGCCAGCTCACGACAGGGATCATCCTACAATGAGCAGTTCTTC
CASSRQGSSYNEQFF
>-|TRBJ1-1|-|12|TRBV28
TGTGCCAGCAGTCCCCGCGGCCTGAGGGCTTTCTTT
CASSPRGLRAFF
>-|TRBJ1-5|-|14|TRBV2
TGTGCCAGCAGTGAAGGGCAGGGGACCCAGCCCCAGCATTTT
CASSEGQGTQPQHF
>-|TRBJ1-1|TRBD1|13|TRBV11-2
TGTGCCAGCAGCCTACAGGGGAGCACTGAAGCTTTCTTT
CASSLQGSTEAFF
>-|TRBJ2-5|TRBD2|15|TRBV5-6
TGTGCCAGCAGCTTGGTTCGAGCGGGGGGAGAGACCCAGTACTTC
CASSLVRAGGETQYF
>few|TRBJ2-3|TRBD2|16|TRBV5-1
TGCGCCAGCAGCTATGGGCGGGGGGGTAGCACAGATACGCAGTATTTT
CASSYGRGGSTDTQYF
>few|TRBJ1-5|-|16|TRBV11-3
TGTGCCAGCAGCTTAAGACGGGGGGTATCAAATCAGCCCCAGCATTTT
CASSLRRGVSNQPQHF
>-|TRBJ2-7|TRBD2|14|TRBV6-5
TGTGCCAGCAGTCCCTCCGGGACTAGAAGAGAGCAGTACTTC
CASSPSGTRREQYF
>-|TRBJ1-5|-|16|TRBV28
TGTGCCAGCAGTTTAACCCGGGGAGGAGGTAATCAGCCCCAGCATTTT
CASSLTRGGGNQPQHF
>-|TRBJ2-2|TRBD2|16|TRBV2
TGTGCCAGCAGCCTAGGGACTAGCGGGTTCACCGGGGAGCTGTTTTTT
CASSLGTSGFTGELFF
>-|TRBJ2-1|TRBD2|16|TRBV7-2
TGTGCCAGCAGCTTAGAGGGAGCGGGAACGTACAATGAGCAGTTCTTC
CASSLEGAGTYNEQFF
>-|TRBJ1-2|-|13|TRBV6-5
TGTGCCAGCAGTTACTCGCGGAACTATGGCTACACCTTC
CASSYSRNYGYTF
>-|TRBJ2-1|-|15|TRBV5-1
TGCGCCAGCAGTTGGGGGGGGCAGAGGAACAATGAGCAGTTCTTC
CASSWGGQRNNEQFF
>-|TRBJ2-7|TRBD1|13|TRBV6-5
TGTGCCAGCTCAGGAACAGGGGCGGACGAGCAGTACTTC
CASSGTGADEQYF
>-|TRBJ1-5|-|14|TRBV7-6
TGTGCCAGCAGCTTAGGTAGTAACAATCAGCCCCAGCATTTT
CASSLGSNNQPQHF
>-|TRBJ2-5|-|15|TRBV6-5
TGTGCCAGCAGTTACTCAGGGTCTCAGGGGGAGACCCAGTACTTC
CASSYSGSQGETQYF
>-|TRBJ2-5|TRBD2|14|TRBV7-2
TGTGCCAGCAGCCTAGCGGGAGGGGTAGAGACCCAGTACTTC
CASSLAGGVETQYF
>once|TRBJ2-5|-|12|TRBV14
TGTGCCAGCAGCCTAAATCGAGAGACCCAGTACTTC
CASSLNRETQYF